This T cell receptor beta chain was documented in a study of blood T cell repertoires in COVID-19. Study-wide background: The United States, Italy and Spain supplied acute and convalescent COVID-19 samples. The analysed material was cDNA or gDNA that came from T cells, B-cell-depleted T cells, or PBMCs.

In germline, CDR1 is LGHDT, CDR2 YNNKEL (reference sequence). The CDR3 spans 13 residues. The V and J ends lost 4 bases and 4 bases respectively, with 10 bases between them. Two consecutive negative NP/OP PCR tests, clearance, or resolved symptoms defined Cohort 3 recovery. In the original processing: Amplification with reference gene primers provided the estimates of nucleated cell counts. Assay: immunoSEQ multiplex PCR; the TCRdb copy retains only in-frame clones and omits some. That table furnishes V, J and clone size, whereas the DNA furnished D and trimming. This sample yields 150,000 to 200,000 clones, of which more than 75% are seen a single time; roughly 17% belongs to the top ten.

The TCR comes from a woman aged 50 to 60 who had recovered from COVID-19. The chain joins TRBV3-1 (or the pseudogene TRBV3-2) to TRBJ1-1; unclear D gene. The sequenced material came from PBMCs or T cells enriched from blood (not recorded which). The CDR3 region is CASSRPRGTEAFF. In DNA, the CDR3 is TGTGCCAGCAGCCGACCCCGGGGCACTGAAGCTTTCTTT.